This T cell receptor beta chain was sequenced for a study of CD8 T cells in ankylosing spondylitis (dated by TCRdb to 2017 to 2019). The study in broad terms: T cell receptor beta repertoires were profiled in healthy donors and ankylosing spondylitis patients so that disease-linked TCR variants could be found. The full study cohort was made up of about two dozen ankylosing spondylitis patients and fewer than 120 healthy donors. Peripheral blood samples were taken, and synovial fluid was additionally collected from ankylosing spondylitis patients.

Sequencing relied on an Illumina HiSeq 2500. Quantitative 5'-RACE with molecular barcodes was used to prepare TCR beta libraries. Processing in the source paper ran as follows. Disease-linked TCR variants were identified with a new computational method built on a probabilistic model of VDJ rearrangement. TCRdb trimmed public reads at Q25 via fastp, called clones via MiXCR and kept in-frame beta chains. All rows with the same CDR3 protein become a single entry with the most common DNA and genes. The V and J calls were determined by TCRdb, not by the authors. The sample records about 200,000 distinct CDR3 sequences, roughly 6.6% of which are singletons. The ten largest account for approximately 15% of the sample. Here is what the overall study found, with its caveats: The disease-linked clones were reported as significantly enriched in matched synovial fluid samples from ankylosing spondylitis patients. Some TCR beta motif variants had previously been reported in synovial fluid and blood of reactive arthritis patients, which suggested common disease-initiation mechanisms. Blood from ankylosing spondylitis patients appeared to be characterized by a TCR beta motif made up of under 10 highly homologous amino acid variants. In peripheral blood, the disease-linked clones were found at relatively low frequencies and had a CD8+ phenotype.

Taken from the germline V gene (reference sequence), the CDR1 and CDR2 loops are SEHNR and FQNEAQ. The CDR3 runs 10 amino acids, cysteine and phenylalanine included. Solely the CDR3 DNA is kept, with 30 bases framed from the first base. V is pared back by 8 bases and J by 2 bases, with 2 bases lying between the germline termini. There are many counts of this clonotype. The specificity of this receptor is unknown. It has no much larger one-base neighbor in the sample; base qualities were not kept. The sequenced sample consisted of blood, either unsorted or a sorted T cell fraction (not recorded which). In this chain, TRBV7-9 is recombined with TRBJ2-3, with no reliable assignment of the D segment. This TCR was sampled from a male donor with ankylosing spondylitis. This receptor has the CDR3 CASHTDTQYF. The nucleotides are TGTGCCAGCCACACAGATACGCAGTATTTT.